One T cell receptor (beta chain) is described in this entry. Its cognate antigen is unknown. The data are from a study of cytomegalovirus exposure and HLA in healthy donors. Study results and caveats: The listing of roughly 160 TCR beta chains classed them as cytomegalovirus-associated. The tendency of first-cohort TCR clusters to co-occur in the roughly 130 validation repertoires emerged from a later analysis. In vitro testing confirmed a few CMV-associated chains as specific for CMV antigens.

The germline V gene has CDR1 SGHAT and CDR2 FQNNGV. Trimming took off 5 bases at V and 8 bases at J, with 16 bases between the two ends. This CDR3 comprises 14 residues. Sequenced by immunoSEQ multiplex PCR; TCRdb stores in-frame clones only, minus some. The top ten hold 0.37% of the sample, which has around 250,000 clones, about 90% seen once. The specimen was PBMCs. The TCR was taken from a woman aged 18-29 years in good health and CMV-seronegative. This rearrangement joins TRBV11-2 to TRBJ2-4, with a weak D call TRBD1 (6 bases). Here the CDR3 DNA reads TGTGCCAGCAGCCCCAGAACAGGGTGGGACATTCAGTACTTC. Translation: CASSPRTGWDIQYF.